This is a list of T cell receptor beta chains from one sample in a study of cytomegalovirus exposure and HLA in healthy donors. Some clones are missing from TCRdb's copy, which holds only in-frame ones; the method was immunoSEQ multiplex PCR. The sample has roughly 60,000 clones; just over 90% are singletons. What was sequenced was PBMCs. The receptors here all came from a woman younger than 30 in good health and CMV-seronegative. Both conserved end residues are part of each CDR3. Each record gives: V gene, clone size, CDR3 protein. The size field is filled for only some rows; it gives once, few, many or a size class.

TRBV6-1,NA,CASAGYRGSRNTIYF
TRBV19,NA,CASSQGQLGYNEQFF
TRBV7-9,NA,CASSPGVAGDHEQYF
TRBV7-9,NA,CASTLTATYNEQFF
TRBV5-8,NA,CASSLYRSSPTGELFF
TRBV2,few,CASSIQGINQPQHF
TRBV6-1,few,CASSGGLAGGTDTQYF
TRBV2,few,CASSLRTVYGYTF
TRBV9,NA,CASRSGYKQSRANVLTF
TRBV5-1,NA,CASSLGDRGTTTYEQYF
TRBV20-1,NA,CSVRGANVLTF
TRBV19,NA,CASSIVTGSQPQHF
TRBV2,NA,CASSVEGGRGAKNIQYF
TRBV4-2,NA,CASSPGPGQGANEQFF
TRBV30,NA,CAWSRERSQNGEQFF
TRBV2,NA,CASSEQASGANVLTF
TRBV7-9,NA,CASSPTGGQPQHF
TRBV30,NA,CAWTAGGRAFF
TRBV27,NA,CASSLLGGGANEQFF
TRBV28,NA,CASSKGANQPQHF
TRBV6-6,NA,CASSLETGSNQPQHF
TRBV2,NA,CASQYLRATVMNTEAFF
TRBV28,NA,CASLPRGRLGWNEQYF
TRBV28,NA,CASSPLGQGVLVANEKLFF
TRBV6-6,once,CASSLSGGATDTQYF
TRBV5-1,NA,CASTTAGPGTEAFF
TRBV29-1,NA,CSVLMSRQPQVTAEAFF
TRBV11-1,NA,CASRIAGVNEQFF
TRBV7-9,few,CASSSALWRPMNTEAFF
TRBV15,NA,CATSRDSQGTSYEQYF
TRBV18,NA,CASSPYRDQETQYF
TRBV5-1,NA,CASSSTGKETQYF
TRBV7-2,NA,CASSFTGGEQYF
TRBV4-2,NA,CASSQDTGGGQPQHF
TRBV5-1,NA,CASSGGTANTGELFF
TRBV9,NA,CASSVSGGATEAFF
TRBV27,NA,CASSLSGAYTEAFF
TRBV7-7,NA,CASSLVIYSEAFF
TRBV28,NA,CASTSSGTGLSEQYF
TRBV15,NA,CATSRGSQTGNEKLFF
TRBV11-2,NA,CASSPRDRGPGELFF
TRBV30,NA,CAWGVGTGATNTEAFF
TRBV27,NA,CASSPGQGQYNEQFF
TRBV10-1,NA,CASYDVQGRNTGELFF
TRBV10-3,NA,CAIRQSTEAFF
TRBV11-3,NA,CASSLTGGRTDTQYF
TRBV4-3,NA,CASSQGDRVGTEAFF
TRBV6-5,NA,CASSRLQGGQPQHF
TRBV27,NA,CASSPGTGFDYEQYF